This passage covers 18 T cell receptor beta chains from one sample sequenced in a study of blood T cells in healthy people across ages. Primers used in a second PCR of roughly 6 to 12 cycles were a sample-barcoded 5' primer and a J-beta primer mix. Via MiXCR, TCRdb re-called the 5' RACE reads, giving one row per CDR3 protein. The repertoire holds 1.5 million to 1.9 million distinct CDR3 sequences, with 42% as singletons. Specimen: blood. These receptor sequences come from a woman aged 18-35 years in good health.

The chain employs TRBV20-1 and TRBJ1-4; no clear D. The germline V and J ends were trimmed by 2 bases and 5 bases, with 9 bases remaining between them. The CDR3 has 13 residues. In germline, CDR1 is DFQATT, CDR2 SNEGSKA (reference sequence). CDR3 nucleotide sequence: TGCAGTGCTAGAAGGCAGCTCAATGAAAAACTGTTTTTT. This encodes CSARRQLNEKLFF.

Here the CDR3 DNA reads TGCGCCAGCAGCGCGTGGACAGGGTCCCCCTACAATGAGCAGTTCTTC. Amino acids: CASSAWTGSPYNEQFF. The V and J genes are TRBV4-1 and TRBJ2-1; 8 bases fit TRBD1. Germline V lookup: CDR1 MGHRA, CDR2 YSYEKL. This CDR3 contains 16 residues. The J segment lost 2 bases and the V segment lost 5 bases, leaving 8 bases of the junction unmatched.

On this clonotype itself: Being one base from a much bigger clone, this may be a read error. The chain couples TRBV6-2 or TRBV6-3 to TRBJ2-5; 10 bases map to TRBD2. After removal of 4 bases from V and 11 bases from J, the junction contained 10 bases not matched to a gene. There are 14 residues in the CDR3. Germline assignment: CDR1 MNHEY and CDR2 SVGEGT. This CDR3 is CASSSSGGYNEQYF. The CDR3 region has the DNA TGTGCCAGCAGTTCTAGCGGGGGCTACAATGAGCAGTACTTC.

This clonotype was seen just once. V gene TRBV7-2 combines with J gene TRBJ2-3, with 7 bases identical to TRBD1. The trim removed 3 bases at V and 0 bases at J, leaving 12 bases unmatched. Germline V gene lookup returns CDR1 SGHTA and CDR2 FQGNSA. CDR3 length: 18 residues. CDR3 residues: CASSFRDSIIYSTDTQYF. CDR3 coding DNA: TGTGCCAGCAGCTTTCGGGACAGCATCATTTATAGCACAGATACGCAGTATTTT.

There are many counts of this clonotype. The J gene is TRBJ2-1, the V gene TRBV12-3 or TRBV12-4; tentative D call: TRBD2 (5 bases). The ends were cut back, 2 bases at V and 4 bases at J, with 6 bases in the middle. This CDR3 has 13 residues. The CDR3 protein is CASSLRTYNEQFF. The CDR3 bases are TGTGCCAGCAGTTTAAGGACTTACAATGAGCAGTTCTTC.

The CDR3 sequence is CASSFLSTEAFF. The DNA for the CDR3 is TGTGCCAGCAGTTTTCTAAGCACTGAAGCTTTCTTT. The chain has TRBV28 and TRBJ1-1; D gene unclear. Looked up from germline, CDR1 is MDHEN and CDR2 is SYDVKM. With 3 bases removed from V and 4 bases from J, the gap between germline ends came to 6 bases. The CDR3 totals 12 residues.

This chain's CDR3 is CASSVVGTPGNTIYF. The CDR3 bases are TGTGCCAGCAGCGTAGTTGGGACGCCGGGAAACACCATATATTTT. The chain carries TRBV9 and TRBJ1-3; D is possibly TRBD1 (5 bases). V was shortened by 0 bases and J by 4 bases, with 11 bases between the two germline ends. CDR1 and CDR2 from the germline V gene are SGDLS and YYNGEE. The CDR3 consists of 15 residues.

As to this clonotype: A far larger clone is only one base removed, so a read error is likely. The chain links TRBV5-4 to TRBJ2-5, with D possibly TRBD2 on 5 matching bases. Judging by the DNA end, TRBJ2-7 fits better; the J call may be wrong. This CDR3 spans 14 amino acids. CDR1 SGHNT and CDR2 YYREEE come from the germline V gene (reference sequence). CDR3: CASSLAGSFYEQYF. The CDR3 bases are TGTGCCAGCAGCTTGGCGGGGAGCTTCTACGAGCAGTACTTC.

The gene calls are TRBV20-1 and TRBJ2-3; no definite D call. Germline V CDR1 and CDR2: DFQATT, SNEGSKA (reference sequence). Trimming pared 6 bases from V and 3 bases from J, leaving 22 bases between. This CDR3 is built from 16 residues. The CDR3 region is CSAAGWGVSQTDTQYF. As DNA, the CDR3 is TGCAGTGCGGCCGGATGGGGTGTCAGCCAAACAGATACGCAGTATTTT.

This clonotype was detected a few times. This chain joins TRBV27 and TRBJ1-1; 8 nucleotides match TRBD1. Germline values: CDR1 MNHEY, CDR2 SMNVEV (reference sequence). The CDR3 has 14 amino acids. V trimming: 0 bases; J trimming: 4 bases; junction bases outside the gene matches: 1. CDR3 sequence: CASSLSGQGTEAFF. The CDR3 DNA sequence: TGTGCCAGCAGTTTATCAGGACAGGGCACTGAAGCTTTCTTT.

The V and J genes are TRBV6-1 and TRBJ1-2, with D perhaps matching TRBD1 (5 bases). Germline V lookup: CDR1 MNHNS, CDR2 SASEGT. V was pared by 2 bases and J by 2 bases, with 9 bases between. CDR3 length: 14 residues. The CDR3 nucleotides are TGTGCCAGCAGTGAAAGAGCAGGGAACTATGGCTACACCTTC. This encodes CASSERAGNYGYTF.

This clonotype was recorded a few times. The chain is built from TRBV4-3 and TRBJ2-6, with a tentative D call TRBD2 (5 bases). The ends were cut back, 0 bases at V and 1 base at J, with 10 bases in the middle. The length of the CDR3 is 17 residues. Looked up from germline, CDR1 is LGHNA and CDR2 is YSLEER. The CDR3 reads CASSQDKRPSGANVLTF. The CDR3 bases are TGCGCCAGCAGCCAAGATAAGCGGCCTTCTGGGGCCAACGTCCTGACTTTC.

The chain is built from TRBV27 and TRBJ2-3; 7 nucleotides agree with TRBD2. This CDR3 is 16 amino acids long. V was clipped by 5 bases and J by 2 bases; unmatched bases: 10. Germline lookup yields CDR1 MNHEY and CDR2 SMNVEV (reference sequence). The CDR3 nucleotides read TGTGCCAGCAGTCCCACCAGAGGGAGGGCCACAGATACGCAGTATTTT. Protein: CASSPTRGRATDTQYF.

This clonotype was seen just once. The gene calls are TRBV29-1 and TRBJ2-3, with D possibly being TRBD2 (6 bases). The germline V gene encodes CDR1 SQVTM and CDR2 ANQGSEA. V was clipped by 0 bases and J by 0 bases, with 10 bases between them. The CDR3 covers 15 residues. The CDR3 region has the DNA TGCAGCGTTGAAGAGGTGGGGGGTAGCACAGATACGCAGTATTTT. Protein sequence: CSVEEVGGSTDTQYF.

The CDR3 DNA sequence: TGTGCCCCGCGGTCGGACGGGGGCAATGAAAAACTGTTTTTT. It specifies CAPRSDGGNEKLFF. The chain is built from TRBV21-1 and TRBJ1-4; whether TRBD1, the table's D call, matches the DNA was not checked. TRBV21-1 corresponds to a pseudogene. This CDR3 spans 14 amino acids.

The chain uses TRBV4-2 and TRBJ2-1; D may match TRBD1 or TRBD2 (5 bases each). V was clipped by 1 base and J by 4 bases, with 11 bases between them. CDR3 size: 15 residues. Germline CDR1 and CDR2: LGHNA and YNFKEQ. This chain's CDR3 is CASSQGGAVYNEQFF. The CDR3 coding sequence is TGTGCCAGCAGCCAAGGAGGGGCAGTATACAATGAGCAGTTCTTC.

The chain has TRBV4-3 and TRBJ2-7; 9 positions match TRBD2. CDR1 is LGHNA and CDR2 is YSLEER in the germline V gene. After removal of 1 base from V and 4 bases from J, the junction contained 8 bases not matched to a gene. The CDR3 is made up of 16 amino acids. The CDR3 DNA reads as TGCGCCAGCAGCCAAGGGATTAGCGGGAGCCCTTACGAGCAGTACTTC. Translating it yields CASSQGISGSPYEQYF.

V gene TRBV6-5 combines with J gene TRBJ1-3; D unclear. In germline, CDR1 is MNHEY, CDR2 SVGAGI. The CDR3 extends over 12 amino acids. V was clipped by 7 bases and J by 0 bases, with 4 bases between them. The CDR3 DNA is TGTGCCAGCACCAGCTCTGGAAACACCATATATTTT. Protein sequence: CASTSSGNTIYF.